This TCR beta chain was sequenced during a study of CD8+CD57+ T cells in acquired aplastic anemia. The CDR3 spans 14 residues. Trimming pared 0 bases from V and 6 bases from J, leaving 10 bases between. Looked up from germline, CDR1 is LGHNT and CDR2 is FRNRAP. Genomic DNA templated the TCR beta VDJ and CDR3 profiling. TCRdb fed the reads into MiXCR, producing one record per CDR3 protein. The sample has some 150,000 distinct CDR3 sequences, about 40% seen once. This rearrangement joins TRBV12-5 to TRBJ2-3, with D possibly matching TRBD2 (5 bases). This sequence was found in a human donor in good health, serving as a control. Sequencing used sorted CD4+, CD8+, or CD8+CD57+ T cells (not recorded which) from PBMCs. The CDR3 region is CASGLVREGDTQYF. The CDR3 coding sequence is TGTGCTAGTGGTTTGGTACGGGAAGGGGATACGCAGTATTTT. The full variable domain, completed using reference TRBV12-5 and TRBJ2-3, is DARVTQTPRHKVTEMGQEVTMRCQPILGHNTVFWYRQTMMQGLELLAYFRNRAPLDDSGMPKDRFSAEMPDATLATLKIQPSEPRDSAVYFCASGLVREGDTQYFGPGTRLTVL.